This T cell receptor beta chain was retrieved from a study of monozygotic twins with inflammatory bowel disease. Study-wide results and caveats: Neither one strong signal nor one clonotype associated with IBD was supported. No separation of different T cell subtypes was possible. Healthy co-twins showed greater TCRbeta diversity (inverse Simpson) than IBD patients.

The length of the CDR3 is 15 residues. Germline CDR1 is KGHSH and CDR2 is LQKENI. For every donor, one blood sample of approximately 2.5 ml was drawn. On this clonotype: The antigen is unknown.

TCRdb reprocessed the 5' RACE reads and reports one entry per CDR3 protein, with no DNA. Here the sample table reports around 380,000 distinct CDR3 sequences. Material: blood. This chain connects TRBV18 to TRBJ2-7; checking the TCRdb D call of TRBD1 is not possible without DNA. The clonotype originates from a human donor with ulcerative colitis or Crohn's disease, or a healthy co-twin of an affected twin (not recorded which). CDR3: CASSPNVQGTGEQYF.